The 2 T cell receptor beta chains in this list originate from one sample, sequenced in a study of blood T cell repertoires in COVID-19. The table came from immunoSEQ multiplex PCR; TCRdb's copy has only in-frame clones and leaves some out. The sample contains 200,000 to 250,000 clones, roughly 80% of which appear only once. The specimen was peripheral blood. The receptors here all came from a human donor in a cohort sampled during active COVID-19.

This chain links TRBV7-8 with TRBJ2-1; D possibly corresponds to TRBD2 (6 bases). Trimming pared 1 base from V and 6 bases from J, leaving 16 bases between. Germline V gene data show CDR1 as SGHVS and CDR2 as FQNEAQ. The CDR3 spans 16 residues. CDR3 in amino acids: CASSLVPGTGVNEQFF. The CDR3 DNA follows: TGTGCCAGCAGCTTAGTACCCGGGACGGGGGTCAATGAGCAGTTCTTC. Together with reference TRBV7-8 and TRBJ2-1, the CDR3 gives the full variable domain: GAGVSQSPRYKVAKRGQDVALRCDPISGHVSLFWYQQALGQGPEFLTYFQNEAQLDKSGLPSDRFFAERPEGSVSTLKIQRTQQEDSAVYLCASSLVPGTGVNEQFFGPGTRLTVL.

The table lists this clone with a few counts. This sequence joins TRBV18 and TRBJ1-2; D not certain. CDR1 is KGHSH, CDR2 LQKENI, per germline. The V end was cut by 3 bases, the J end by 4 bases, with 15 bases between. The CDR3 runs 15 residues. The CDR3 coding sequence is TGTGCCAGCTCACCTACCGCGGTGACCCGCTATGGCTACACCTTC. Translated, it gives CASSPTAVTRYGYTF.